Following are 27 T cell receptor beta chains from one sample sequenced in a study of T cell repertoires in cytomegalovirus infection. TCRdb called the reads again in MiXCR, with one record for every CDR3 protein. Among approximately 180,000 distinct CDR3 sequences listed, about a tenth were seen once. Sequencing was performed on PBMCs. The origin of the receptors is a human donor in good health (CMV status not recorded). Some clones in this sample may be carry-over from other donors' samples.

This clonotype was recorded many times. The chain links TRBV28 to TRBJ2-1; tentative D call: TRBD2 (5 bases). Trimming shortened V by 7 bases and J by 2 bases, and 15 bases separated the two germline ends. CDR1 and CDR2 (germline): MDHEN, SYDVKM. The CDR3 is 15 residues long. CDR3 nucleotides: TGTGCCAGCAAAATCACAAGCGGAACCTACAATGAGCAGTTCTTC. Protein: CASKITSGTYNEQFF.

The chain uses TRBV5-1 and TRBJ2-2; 8 bases map to TRBD1. This CDR3 contains 16 residues. Germline CDR1 is SGHRS and CDR2 is YFSETQ. Trimming took 0 bases from V and 5 from J; bases not matched to a gene: 6. CDR3: CASSLEAGGSTGELFF. The CDR3 nucleotides are TGCGCCAGCAGCTTGGAGGCAGGGGGCTCAACCGGGGAGCTGTTTTTT.

This clonotype was observed a handful of times. The CDR3 nucleotides read TGTGCCAGCAGCCTAAGGGTTACTGAAGCTTTCTTT. Encoded protein: CASSLRVTEAFF. The chain joins TRBV12-3 or TRBV12-4 to TRBJ1-1; D ambiguous. This CDR3 is 12 amino acids long. V lost 6 bases to trimming and J lost 5 bases, with 10 bases between them.

As for this clonotype: A much more abundant neighbour one base away suggests this may be a read error. The chain uses TRBV7-9 and TRBJ2-1; D possibly matches TRBD1 or TRBD2 (5 bases each). The CDR3 covers 14 residues. Germline CDR1 is SEHNR and CDR2 is FQNEAQ (reference sequence). CDR3 region: CASSIRDQYNEKFF. DNA of the CDR3: TGTGCCAGCAGCATCAGGGACCAATACAATGAGAAGTTCTTC.

This clonotype occurred a few times. The chain has TRBV6-5 and TRBJ2-1, with 9 bases aligning to TRBD2. The CDR3 sequence is 16 residues long. V was clipped by 6 bases and J by 3 bases; unmatched bases: 9. Germline CDR1 MNHEY, CDR2 SVGAGI. CDR3 loop: CASRYSGRTVYNEQFF. The CDR3 nucleotides read TGTGCCAGCAGGTACAGCGGGAGGACCGTCTACAATGAGCAGTTCTTC.

The genes are TRBV5-1 and TRBJ2-1, with 8 nucleotides matching TRBD1. The CDR3 extends over 15 amino acids. The trim removed 0 bases at V and 6 bases at J, leaving 5 bases unmatched. CDR1 and CDR2 from the germline V gene are SGHRS and YFSETQ. For the CDR3, the DNA is TGCGCCAGCAGCTTGGTTGGCAGGGGGCGCAATGAGCAGTTCTTC. Its protein is CASSLVGRGRNEQFF. Combining the CDR3 with reference TRBV5-1 and TRBJ2-1 gives the whole variable domain KAGVTQTPRYLIKTRGQQVTLSCSPISGHRSVSWYQQTPGQGLQFLFEYFSETQRNKGNFPGRFSGRQFSNSRSEMNVSTLELGDSALYLCASSLVGRGRNEQFFGPGTRLTVL.

This clonotype showed up just a few times. This CDR3 reads CASQRSHSNQPQHF. CDR3 nucleotide sequence: TGTGCCAGCCAGCGGTCACATAGCAATCAGCCCCAGCATTTT. The chain combines TRBV12-3 or TRBV12-4 with TRBJ1-5; D is unresolved. V lost 8 bases to trimming and J lost 0 bases, with 11 bases between them. The CDR3 consists of 14 residues.

This clonotype was seen many times. This rearrangement joins TRBV14 to TRBJ1-4; 8 positions agree with TRBD1. Germline V gene sequence: CDR1 SGHDN, CDR2 FVKESK. Unmatched junction bases numbered 5, after V lost 1 base and J lost 7 bases. The CDR3 sequence is 15 residues long. DNA for the CDR3: TGTGCCAGCAGCCAAGCCTCAGGGGGCGTTGAAAAACTGTTTTTT. Its translation is CASSQASGGVEKLFF. Variable domain in full (rest from reference TRBV14 and TRBJ1-4): EAGVTQFPSHSVIEKGQTVTLRCDPISGHDNLYWYRRVMGKEIKFLLHFVKESKQDESGMPNNRFLAERTGGTYSTLKVQPAELEDSGVYFCASSQASGGVEKLFFGSGTQLSVL.

For the CDR3, the DNA is TGTGCCAGCAGTGGCGGGGATACTTCCTACGAGCAGTACTTC. This gives the protein CASSGGDTSYEQYF. The J gene is TRBJ2-7, the V gene TRBV25-1, with D maybe TRBD2 (6 bases). Trimming stripped 4 bases from V and 1 base from J, with 11 bases between. Per the germline V gene, CDR1 is MGHDK and CDR2 is SYGVNS. The CDR3 contains 14 residues.

This CDR3 is CASSQFYRTSEKTSYNEQFF. CDR3 bases: TGTGCCAGCAGCCAATTCTACCGGACTAGCGAGAAGACATCCTACAATGAGCAGTTCTTC. V and J are TRBV14 and TRBJ2-1, with TRBD2 matching over 9 bases. Looked up from germline, CDR1 is SGHDN and CDR2 is FVKESK. V lost 2 bases and J lost 1; bases outside the gene matches: 15. The CDR3 sequence is 20 residues long.

This clonotype has a count of ten or more. This rearrangement joins TRBV7-2 to TRBJ1-5, with a tentative D call TRBD1 (5 bases). The CDR3 sequence is 16 residues long. The V end was cut by 5 bases, the J end by 2 bases, with 16 bases between. Germline lookup yields CDR1 SGHTA and CDR2 FQGNSA. CDR3 in DNA: TGTGCCAGCAGCCCGTCAGGGAGTATTGGCAATCAGCCCCAGCATTTT. Protein product: CASSPSGSIGNQPQHF.

V is TRBV2 and J is TRBJ2-3, with a tentative D call TRBD2 (5 bases). The V end was cut by 0 bases, the J end by 4 bases, with 8 bases between. Per the germline V gene, CDR1 is SNHLY and CDR2 is FYNNEI. The CDR3 runs 14 residues. CDR3 amino acids: CASSEARVPDTQYF. As DNA, the CDR3 is TGTGCCAGCAGTGAAGCGAGGGTCCCAGATACGCAGTATTTT.

In this sample, this clonotype turned up a few times. The V and J genes are TRBV7-2 and TRBJ2-1; 9 bases match TRBD2. With 5 bases clipped from V and 3 bases from J, the junction kept 5 bases outside the gene matches. Germline CDR1 SGHTA, CDR2 FQGNSA. The CDR3 extends over 15 amino acids. The CDR3 coding sequence is TGTGCCAGCAGCATCGGGACTAGCAGCTACAATGAGCAGTTCTTC. This translates into CASSIGTSSYNEQFF.

The CDR3 sequence is CEVGVRLWNEQFF. The CDR3 DNA follows: TGCGAGGTTGGGGTTAGGCTGTGGAATGAGCAGTTCTTC. This chain connects TRBV20-1 to TRBJ2-1; no clear D. CDR1 is DFQATT, CDR2 SNEGSKA, per germline (reference sequence). The CDR3 extends over 13 amino acids.

The chain is built from TRBV28 and TRBJ2-5; a weak D match, TRBD2 (5 bases). The CDR3 loop spans 15 amino acids. Germline loops: CDR1 MDHEN, CDR2 SYDVKM. The V end was cut by 5 bases, the J end by 7 bases, with 20 bases between. CDR3 region: CASSPGTGSRGTQYF. CDR3 bases: TGTGCCAGCAGTCCGGGTACGGGCTCACGGGGGACCCAGTACTTC.

This clonotype was recorded at least ten times. The rearrangement joins TRBV4-2 to TRBJ2-7, with 11 bases that match TRBD1. The CDR3 consists of 18 residues. The V gene end was trimmed by 0 bases and the J gene end by 5 bases; junction bases not matched to a gene: 12. The germline V gene has CDR1 LGHNA and CDR2 YNFKEQ. CDR3 sequence: CASSQDALRTGGVDEQYF. In DNA, the CDR3 is TGTGCCAGCAGCCAAGACGCGCTTCGGACAGGGGGCGTCGACGAGCAGTACTTC.

This clonotype occurred many times. The chain employs TRBV5-5 and TRBJ1-2; TRBD1 aligns across 7 bases. Germline V lookup: CDR1 SGHKS, CDR2 YYEKEE (reference sequence). The length of the CDR3 is 15 residues. The ends lost 0 bases at V and 4 bases at J; junction bases unmatched: 6. This CDR3 reads CASSLAPGQTYGYTF. CDR3 DNA sequence: TGTGCCAGCAGCTTGGCCCCGGGACAGACCTATGGCTACACCTTC.

This clonotype was observed a handful of times. The chain employs TRBV27 and TRBJ2-7; 8 nucleotides match TRBD2. The length of the CDR3 is 13 residues. Germline V CDR1 and CDR2: MNHEY, SMNVEV (reference sequence). V dropped 6 bases and J dropped 6; count of bases not matched to a gene: 7. CDR3 protein: CASRTERGREQYF. The CDR3 DNA reads TGTGCCAGCAGGACGGAGCGGGGGCGCGAGCAGTACTTC.

There are many counts of this clonotype. V usage is TRBV2 and J usage is TRBJ2-7; D uncertain. V was cut by 4 bases and J by 0 bases, with 10 bases left in between. CDR1 is SNHLY and CDR2 is FYNNEI in the germline V gene. This CDR3 is built from 14 residues. CDR3 sequence reads: CASSVGRHSYEQYF. CDR3 sequence (DNA): TGTGCCAGCAGTGTGGGTCGGCACTCCTACGAGCAGTACTTC.

The chain is built from TRBV5-1 and TRBJ1-5; D is unclear. The germline V gene encodes CDR1 SGHRS and CDR2 YFSETQ. Trimming removed 0 bases from V and 3 bases from J, with 7 bases in between. CDR3 length equals 14 residues. CDR3 coding DNA: TGCGCCAGCAGCTTGGAGGGATTCAATCAGCCCCAGCATTTT. Translated, it gives CASSLEGFNQPQHF.

This clonotype was observed at least ten times. This chain links TRBV6-1 with TRBJ1-2, with D perhaps TRBD1 (5 bases). Germline CDR1 and CDR2: MNHNS and SASEGT. The CDR3 covers 16 residues. The V end lost 4 bases, the J end lost 3 bases, and 18 bases lay between the germline ends. The chain's CDR3 is CASSAALGAWDYGYTF. The CDR3 DNA reads TGTGCCAGCAGTGCCGCGCTCGGGGCTTGGGACTATGGCTACACCTTC.

This clonotype was seen repeatedly, ten times or more. The chain is built from TRBV7-2 and TRBJ1-1; TRBD1 might be the D (6 bases). Trimming pared 7 bases from V and 2 bases from J, leaving 11 bases between. The CDR3 extends over 13 amino acids. Germline CDR1 reads SGHTA; CDR2 reads FQGNSA. In DNA, the CDR3 is TGTGCCAGCACCGGACAGAGAAACACTGAAGCTTTCTTT. Translation: CASTGQRNTEAFF.

This clonotype came up many times. The chain carries TRBV7-6 and TRBJ1-2; D gene uncertain. This CDR3 has 14 residues. V was shortened by 1 base and J by 0 bases, with 6 bases between the two germline ends. Germline V gives CDR1 SGHVS, CDR2 FNYEAQ. CDR3 sequence: CASSLGTTNYGYTF. The CDR3 region has the DNA TGTGCCAGCAGCTTAGGAACCACTAACTATGGCTACACCTTC.

This clonotype was seen many times. V usage is TRBV7-2 and J usage is TRBJ2-7; 9 bases are a match to TRBD1. The CDR3 covers 16 residues. V lost 2 bases to trimming and J lost 2 bases; unmatched junction nucleotides: 7. The germline V gene has CDR1 SGHTA and CDR2 FQGNSA. CDR3 coding DNA: TGTGCCAGCAGCTTAAGGGGGGGACAGGGACCCTACGAGCAGTACTTC. Amino acid sequence: CASSLRGGQGPYEQYF.

This clonotype was detected only a few times. The chain uses TRBV19 and TRBJ2-7; tentative D call: TRBD1 (6 bases). The germline V gene has CDR1 LNHDA and CDR2 SQIVND (reference sequence). This CDR3 comprises 15 residues. V gave up 5 bases and J gave up 0 bases, with 14 bases separating them. The CDR3 sequence: CASSEQGWTSYEQYF. As DNA, the CDR3 is TGTGCCAGTAGTGAACAGGGTTGGACCTCCTACGAGCAGTACTTC.

This clonotype was counted a few times. The chain recombines TRBV7-9 with TRBJ1-1, with a possible D match to TRBD1 (5 bases). Germline loops: CDR1 SEHNR, CDR2 FQNEAQ (reference sequence). V was pared by 3 bases and J by 4 bases, with 9 bases between. This CDR3 has 13 amino acids. In nucleotides, the CDR3 is TGTGCCAGCAGCTTTTTTGGGGGCACTGAAGCTTTCTTT. This translates into CASSFFGGTEAFF.

There are many counts of this clonotype. The rearrangement uses TRBV19 and TRBJ1-2, with 10 bases that match TRBD1. This CDR3 region has 17 residues. With 3 bases clipped from V and 2 bases from J, the junction kept 9 bases outside the gene matches. Germline CDR1 and CDR2: LNHDA and SQIVND (reference sequence). The CDR3 region has the DNA TGTGCCAGTAGTATGGACCACGGGGACAGGGGCAACTATGGCTACACCTTC. It is translated as CASSMDHGDRGNYGYTF. Drawing the rest from reference TRBV19 and TRBJ1-2, the complete variable domain is DGGITQSPKYLFRKEGQNVTLSCEQNLNHDAMYWYRQDPGQGLRLIYYSQIVNDFQKGDIAEGYSVSREKKESFPLTVTSAQKNPTAFYLCASSMDHGDRGNYGYTFGSGTRLTVV.